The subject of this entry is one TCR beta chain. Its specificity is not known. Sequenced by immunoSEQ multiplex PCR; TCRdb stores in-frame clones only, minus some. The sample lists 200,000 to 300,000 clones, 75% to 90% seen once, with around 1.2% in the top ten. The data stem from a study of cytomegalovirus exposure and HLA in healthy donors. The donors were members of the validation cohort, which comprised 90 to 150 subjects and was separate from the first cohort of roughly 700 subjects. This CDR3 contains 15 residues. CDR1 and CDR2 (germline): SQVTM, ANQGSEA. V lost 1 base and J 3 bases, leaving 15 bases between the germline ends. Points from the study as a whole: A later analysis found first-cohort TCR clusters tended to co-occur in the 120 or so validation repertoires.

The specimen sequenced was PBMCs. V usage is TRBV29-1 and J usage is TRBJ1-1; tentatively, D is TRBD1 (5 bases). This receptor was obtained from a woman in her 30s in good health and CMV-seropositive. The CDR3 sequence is CSVEGRSGWDTEAFF. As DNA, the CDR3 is TGCAGCGTTGAAGGACGGTCAGGGTGGGACACTGAAGCTTTCTTT. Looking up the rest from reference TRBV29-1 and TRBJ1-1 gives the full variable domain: SAVISQKPSRDICQRGTSLTIQCQVDSQVTMMFWYRQQPGQSLTLIATANQGSEATYESGFVIDKFPISRPNLTFSTLTVSNMSPEDSSIYLCSVEGRSGWDTEAFFGQGTRLTVV.